Following are 31 T cell receptor beta chains from one sample sequenced in a study of blood T cell repertoires in COVID-19. Sequencing was performed with immunoSEQ multiplex PCR; in TCRdb, only in-frame clones are kept and a portion is missing. The sample has 90,000 to 130,000 clones; around 84% are singletons. The specimen was peripheral blood. These receptors all come from a man in his forties with acute or convalescent COVID-19.

CDR3 amino acids: CASSLGTSGRTDTQYF. CDR3 DNA: TGTGCCAGCAGCCTCGGGACTAGCGGGAGAACAGATACGCAGTATTTT. This chain joins TRBV7-3 and TRBJ2-3, with 14 bases matching TRBD2. The J segment lost 3 bases and the V segment lost 5 bases, leaving 4 bases of the junction unmatched. CDR1 is SGHTA, CDR2 FQGTGA, per germline. The CDR3 length is 16 residues.

This rearrangement joins TRBV2 to TRBJ1-6, with TRBD1 matching 8 bases. Losses at the gene ends were 3 bases for V and 7 bases for J; bases not matched to a gene: 5. The CDR3 length is 15 residues. Germline V gene data show CDR1 as SNHLY and CDR2 as FYNNEI. For the CDR3, the DNA is TGTGCCAGCAGTGACAGGGGGCCTCTCAATTCACCCCTCCACTTT. It specifies CASSDRGPLNSPLHF.

This chain connects TRBV6-6 to TRBJ2-5; weak D call: TRBD2 (5 bases). Per germline, CDR1 MNHNY and CDR2 SVGAGI (reference sequence). Trimming took off 6 bases at V and 3 bases at J, with 11 bases between the two ends. The CDR3 runs to 13 residues. The CDR3 DNA reads TGTGCCAGCAGCCCCGGGGAAAAAGAGACCCAGTACTTC. It is translated as CASSPGEKETQYF.

This chain uses TRBV12-3 or TRBV12-4 with TRBJ1-1; D unresolved. V was pared by 6 bases and J by 2 bases, with 10 bases between. The CDR3 runs to 13 residues. The CDR3 here is CASRRLLNTEAFF. The DNA of the CDR3 is TGTGCCAGCAGACGACTTTTAAACACTGAAGCTTTCTTT.

The chain has TRBV3-1 (or the pseudogene TRBV3-2) and TRBJ2-3, with 11 positions matching TRBD2. CDR1 is LGHDT, CDR2 YNNKEL, per germline (reference sequence). CDR3 length: 15 amino acids. The J segment lost 4 bases and the V segment lost 4 bases, leaving 4 bases of the junction unmatched. The CDR3 sequence: CASSRRSGGADTQYF. The CDR3 region has the DNA TGTGCCAGCAGCCGACGTAGCGGGGGGGCAGATACGCAGTATTTT.

The CDR3 protein is CASSLRGGRRIFF. CDR3 nucleotides: TGTGCCAGCAGTCTACGCGGGGGGAGAAGGATTTTCTTT. The J gene is TRBJ1-1, the V gene TRBV27, with D possibly matching TRBD1 (5 bases). The CDR3 extends over 13 amino acids. Per germline, CDR1 MNHEY and CDR2 SMNVEV (reference sequence). Trimming took 5 bases from V and 13 from J, leaving 20 bases between them.

This clone has more than one count but fewer than ten. CDR3 in amino acids: CASSSASGRGIGNEQFF. The DNA for the CDR3 is TGTGCCAGCAGCTCTGCGAGCGGGAGGGGTATCGGCAATGAGCAGTTCTTC. This chain links TRBV7-2 with TRBJ2-1; 10 positions match TRBD2. The CDR3 runs 17 residues. V was clipped by 4 bases and J by 6 bases; unmatched bases: 12. Germline CDR1 reads SGHTA; CDR2 reads FQGNSA.

The V call is TRBV6-2 or TRBV6-3, the J call TRBJ2-1; the D is unclear. The CDR3 covers 13 residues. V was trimmed by 4 bases and J by 3 bases, leaving 7 bases between them. Per the germline V gene, CDR1 is MNHEY and CDR2 is SVGEGT. The CDR3, as DNA: TGTGCCAGCAGTTTCACAGTCTACAATGAGCAGTTCTTC. Its translation is CASSFTVYNEQFF.

The chain links TRBV18 to TRBJ1-1; TRBD1 agrees at 8 bases. The CDR3 is 15 amino acids. V was clipped by 8 bases and J by 1 base; unmatched bases: 9. Germline V CDR1 and CDR2: KGHSH, LQKENI. Here the CDR3 reads CASRGTGTGNTEAFF. Here the CDR3 DNA reads TGTGCCAGCCGTGGGACCGGGACAGGGAACACTGAAGCTTTCTTT.

The chain uses TRBV12-5 and TRBJ2-5; the D is unclear. Germline V CDR1 and CDR2: LGHNT, FRNRAP. Trimming took off 1 base at V and 1 base at J, with 7 bases between the two ends. The CDR3 runs to 14 residues. CDR3 sequence reads: CASGLGHLQETQYF. DNA of the CDR3: TGTGCTAGTGGTTTGGGACACCTCCAAGAGACCCAGTACTTC.

This chain connects TRBV23-1 to TRBJ2-5; D unclear. TRBV23-1 counts as an open reading frame of uncertain function. Trimming pared 4 bases from V and 1 base from J, leaving 7 bases between. There are 13 residues in the CDR3. CDR3 DNA: TGCGCCAGCAGTCCTACAGCCCAAGAGACCCAGTACTTC. Amino acids: CASSPTAQETQYF.

The chain links TRBV5-4 to TRBJ2-5; tentatively, D is TRBD2 (6 bases). The ends were cut back, 4 bases at V and 4 bases at J, with 17 bases in the middle. The CDR3 is 15 residues long. The germline V gene has CDR1 SGHNT and CDR2 YYREEE (reference sequence). The CDR3, as DNA: TGTGCCAGCAGCCTACTCCCCGGGGGAGCAGAGACCCAGTACTTC. Its protein product is CASSLLPGGAETQYF.

V gene TRBV4-2 combines with J gene TRBJ2-2; 10 nucleotides match TRBD2. The CDR3 consists of 18 residues. Per germline, CDR1 LGHNA and CDR2 YNFKEQ. After removal of 1 base from V and 6 bases from J, the junction contained 11 bases not matched to a gene. The CDR3 loop reads CASSQGWVSGRRAGELFF. CDR3 sequence (DNA): TGTGCCAGCAGCCAAGGATGGGTTAGCGGGAGGAGGGCCGGGGAGCTGTTTTTT.

This clone was recorded a few times. The chain uses TRBV6-2 or TRBV6-3 and TRBJ1-2; tentative D call: TRBD1 (6 bases). From germline, CDR1 is MNHEY and CDR2 SVGEGT. V was cut by 6 bases and J by 5 bases, with 19 bases left in between. This CDR3 is 15 amino acids long. As DNA, the CDR3 is TGTGCCAGCAGCCCCAACAGGGTTGAGGGATATGGCTACACCTTC. It yields the protein CASSPNRVEGYGYTF.

This clone has more than one count but fewer than ten. The chain has TRBV5-5 and TRBJ1-5, with D maybe TRBD1 (6 bases). The CDR3 has 13 residues. Between the trimmed V and J ends, which lost 0 bases and 7 bases, there was a span of 8 bases. Germline V lookup: CDR1 SGHKS, CDR2 YYEKEE (reference sequence). The chain's CDR3 is CASSLGGGQPQHF. The CDR3, as DNA: TGTGCCAGCAGCTTGGGGGGGGGCCAGCCCCAGCATTTT.

This clone showed up just once. This sequence joins TRBV7-6 and TRBJ2-1; 8 bases are shared with TRBD2. The CDR3 sequence is 15 residues long. CDR1 is SGHVS and CDR2 is FNYEAQ in the germline V gene. V gave up 5 bases and J gave up 5 bases; unmatched junction bases: 8. Written as DNA, the CDR3 is TGTGCCAGCAGCCCAGCAGCGGGAGTCGACAATGAGCAGTTCTTC. It translates to CASSPAAGVDNEQFF.

The rearrangement uses TRBV3-1 (or the pseudogene TRBV3-2) and TRBJ2-1; perhaps TRBD2 as D (6 bases). Germline-derived CDR1 and CDR2 are LGHDT and YNNKEL (reference sequence). The CDR3 has 17 residues. The V and J ends lost 1 base and 0 bases respectively, with 13 bases between them. CDR3 coding DNA: TGTGCCAGCAGCCAAGGGAGCGGGCTCAGCTCCTACAATGAGCAGTTCTTC. It yields the protein CASSQGSGLSSYNEQFF.

The gene calls are TRBV3-1 (or the pseudogene TRBV3-2) and TRBJ2-3; D unresolved. CDR3 length equals 17 residues. Germline CDR1 LGHDT, CDR2 YNNKEL (reference sequence). V lost 0 bases and J lost 0, with 13 bases in between. CDR3 nucleotides: TGTGCCAGCAGCCAAGATCATGACGGGTTCAGCACAGATACGCAGTATTTT. Translation gives CASSQDHDGFSTDTQYF.

The chain combines TRBV15 with TRBJ2-7, with TRBD2 matching over 8 bases. The trim removed 2 bases at V and 2 bases at J, leaving 8 bases unmatched. Germline V lookup: CDR1 LNHNV, CDR2 YYDKDF (reference sequence). The length of the CDR3 is 16 residues. The CDR3 loop is CATSRFDRGGTYEQYF. CDR3 bases: TGTGCCACCAGCAGATTCGATCGGGGGGGAACCTACGAGCAGTACTTC.

This clone was picked up one time. This chain links TRBV5-1 with TRBJ2-1; 8 bases are a match to TRBD2. Per the germline V gene, CDR1 is SGHRS and CDR2 is YFSETQ. The CDR3 covers 14 residues. After removal of 0 bases from V and 10 bases from J, the junction contained 6 bases not matched to a gene. The DNA for the CDR3 is TGCGCCAGCAGCTTGGGGTCCGGGAGGGAAGAGCAGTTCTTC. This sequence encodes CASSLGSGREEQFF.

The rearrangement links TRBV29-1 to TRBJ1-2, with D perhaps TRBD1 (6 bases). This CDR3 spans 14 amino acids. Germline values: CDR1 SQVTM, CDR2 ANQGSEA. V gave up 7 bases and J gave up 6 bases, with 21 bases separating them. CDR3 residues: CSAQKNAGVDGYTF. DNA of the CDR3: TGCAGCGCTCAAAAAAATGCAGGGGTTGATGGCTACACCTTC.

A few counts support this clone. The chain uses TRBV11-1 and TRBJ1-2, with TRBD1 matching 9 bases. Germline CDR1 is SGHAT and CDR2 is FQDESV (reference sequence). This CDR3 is 15 amino acids long. The J segment lost 8 bases and the V segment lost 5 bases, leaving 12 bases of the junction unmatched. CDR3 bases: TGTGCCAGCAGCCACACTACAGGGGGCCGGTGGGGCTACACCTTC. Translation gives CASSHTTGGRWGYTF.

The rearrangement joins TRBV11-2 to TRBJ2-1, with 7 nucleotides matching TRBD1. The J segment lost 6 bases and the V segment lost 5 bases, leaving 10 bases of the junction unmatched. The CDR3 spans 15 residues. Per germline, CDR1 SGHAT and CDR2 FQNNGV. The CDR3 loop reads CASSTRQGRFNEQFF. Here the CDR3 DNA reads TGTGCCAGCAGCACCCGACAGGGTCGGTTCAATGAGCAGTTCTTC.

The rearrangement links TRBV24-1 to TRBJ2-5; 8 nucleotides match TRBD1. Germline assignment: CDR1 KGHDR and CDR2 SFDVKD. This CDR3 region has 14 residues. V shed 2 bases and J 2 bases; nucleotides not matched to a gene: 0. In nucleotides, the CDR3 is TGTGCCACCAGTGATTGGGACAGGCAAGAGACCCAGTACTTC. Encoded protein: CATSDWDRQETQYF.

This sequence joins TRBV6-5 and TRBJ1-5; 7 bases line up with TRBD1. In germline, CDR1 is MNHEY, CDR2 SVGAGI. The CDR3 has 15 amino acids. The V and J ends lost 8 bases and 0 bases, in that order; junction bases with no gene match: 7. The CDR3 sequence is CASGYRGSSNQPQHF. The CDR3 bases are TGTGCCAGCGGGTACAGGGGTAGTAGCAATCAGCCCCAGCATTTT.

This clone was seen more than once but under ten times. V usage is TRBV15 and J usage is TRBJ1-2; perhaps TRBD1 as D (5 bases). The CDR3 contains 15 residues. Trimming stripped 6 bases from V and 8 bases from J, with 22 bases between. CDR1 is LNHNV, CDR2 YYDKDF, per germline (reference sequence). CDR3 protein: CATRAVEGLGGGYTF. The DNA of the CDR3 is TGTGCCACCAGGGCGGTTGAGGGACTGGGGGGAGGCTACACCTTC. Together with reference TRBV15 and TRBJ1-2, the CDR3 gives the full variable domain: DAMVIQNPRYQVTQFGKPVTLSCSQTLNHNVMYWYQQKSSQAPKLLFHYYDKDFNNEADTPDNFQSRRPNTSFCFLDIRSPGLGDTAMYLCATRAVEGLGGGYTFGSGTRLTVV.

This clone was recorded once. The rearrangement links TRBV11-3 to TRBJ1-1, with 8 bases that match TRBD1. Germline CDR1 and CDR2: SGHNT and YENEEA. The CDR3 is 15 amino acids. V shed 5 bases, J shed 7 bases, and the junction held 12 bases outside the gene matches. In nucleotides, the CDR3 is TGTGCCAGCAGCCGCACCGGACAGGGATCTGATGAAGCTTTCTTT. This sequence encodes CASSRTGQGSDEAFF.

This chain joins TRBV2 and TRBJ1-6; TRBD1 matches at 7 bases. The trim removed 8 bases at V and 7 bases at J, leaving 11 bases unmatched. CDR1 and CDR2 (germline): SNHLY, FYNNEI. The CDR3 contains 15 residues. The CDR3 spells CASRADRVGNSPLHF. The CDR3 coding sequence is TGTGCCAGCCGAGCCGACAGGGTGGGAAATTCACCCCTCCACTTT.

A few counts support this clone. This chain joins TRBV6-5 and TRBJ1-3; possible D gene TRBD1, 6 bases. Germline V gene lookup returns CDR1 MNHEY and CDR2 SVGAGI. Trimming stripped 6 bases from V and 2 bases from J, with 11 bases between. The CDR3 runs to 14 residues. The CDR3 sequence is CASRGGQAGNTIYF. The CDR3 DNA sequence: TGTGCCAGCAGGGGGGGGCAGGCTGGAAACACCATATATTTT.

V is TRBV27 and J is TRBJ2-4; perhaps TRBD2 as D (6 bases). The CDR3 contains 15 residues. V was cut by 7 bases and J by 6 bases, with 19 bases left in between. Looked up from germline, CDR1 is MNHEY and CDR2 is SMNVEV (reference sequence). The CDR3 DNA reads TGTGCCAGCACCACTTTTGGGGGGAAAGGAAACATTCAGTACTTC. Its protein is CASTTFGGKGNIQYF.

The chain couples TRBV24-1 to TRBJ2-1, with 7 bases lining up with TRBD1. CDR1 and CDR2 from the germline V gene are KGHDR and SFDVKD. V gave up 5 bases and J gave up 5 bases; unmatched junction bases: 14. The CDR3 runs 17 residues. The CDR3 DNA is TGTGCCACCAGTGGTACTCAGAGGGGCCAGGGGGACAATGAGCAGTTCTTC. This translates into CATSGTQRGQGDNEQFF.